What follows describes a single TCR beta chain. The clone's antigen remains unknown. Per-nucleotide qualities are absent, and no much larger clonotype sits a single base away. The collaborating institutions used their own protocols to collect whole blood in K2EDTA tubes. For TCRbeta analysis, collaborators shipped samples as frozen whole blood, isolated PBMCs, or DNA extracted from either of those sample types. TCRbeta CDR3 regions were amplified from genomic DNA using the immunoSEQ Assay, a bias-controlled multiplex PCR. As for the authors' bioinformatics: Nucleated cell counts per sample were estimated from amplification of reference gene primers within the assay. To quantify the absolute abundance of each unique TCRbeta CDR3 rearrangement, sequence reads were collapsed and filtered. Productive Simpson clonality was computed per sample as the square root of Simpson's diversity index over productive rearrangements. What TCRdb holds here is the immuneACCESS table cut down to in-frame rearrangements. Part of the clones is not present; checked against another copy, under half of the missing clones reflect an unresolved V gene, and the others are unexplained. V and J calls and clone size are as listed in that table; D and trimming were resolved from the DNA. Counted in this sample were over 150,000 clones; approximately 86% of them appeared once. The top ten constitute around 9% of the sample.

The data derive from a study of blood T cell repertoires in COVID-19 (TCRdb year 2020). With regard to the full study: The collaborator samples originated in the United States, Italy and Spain and spanned the acute and convalescent phases of COVID-19. The prospective study material was composed of cDNA or gDNA derived from T cells, B-cell-depleted T cells, or PBMCs. Deeply sampled blood TCRbeta repertoires from subjects exposed to, actively infected with, or recovered from COVID-19 were included in the dataset. The repertoires were released in a freely available public database intended as a resource for research on the immune response to SARS-CoV-2. Samples were obtained from the ongoing ImmuneRACE study (first 160 participants) and from 1,254 subjects provided by 6 global collaborators. The sample metadata nearly always contained a de-identified subject ID, COVID-19 status, age in years and sex. Where available, HLA class I and class II types were taken from metadata supplied by the sample provider and were not determined by assay-based typing.

V is cut back by 0 bases and J by 7 bases, with 17 bases in the junction unmatched. According to the germline V gene, CDR1 reads MGHRA and CDR2 reads YSYEKL. Spanning cysteine to phenylalanine, the CDR3 consists of 18 amino acids. Just the 54-base CDR3 DNA is kept, in frame starting at base 1. Broad study findings and their caveats: How much clinical and demographic metadata was included differed by source and by participant, and the metadata was provided uncurated.

The sequence was collected from a man aged 45-60 years with active or convalescent COVID-19. The receptor chain draws on TRBV4-1 and TRBJ2-7; 8 bases in the middle match TRBD1. The sequenced sample consisted of peripheral blood. The DNA sequence is as follows: TGCGCCAGCAGCCAAGAAATCCCCGGGACAGGCCCCTCACGAGAGCAGTACTTC. Its amino acids are CASSQEIPGTGPSREQYF.